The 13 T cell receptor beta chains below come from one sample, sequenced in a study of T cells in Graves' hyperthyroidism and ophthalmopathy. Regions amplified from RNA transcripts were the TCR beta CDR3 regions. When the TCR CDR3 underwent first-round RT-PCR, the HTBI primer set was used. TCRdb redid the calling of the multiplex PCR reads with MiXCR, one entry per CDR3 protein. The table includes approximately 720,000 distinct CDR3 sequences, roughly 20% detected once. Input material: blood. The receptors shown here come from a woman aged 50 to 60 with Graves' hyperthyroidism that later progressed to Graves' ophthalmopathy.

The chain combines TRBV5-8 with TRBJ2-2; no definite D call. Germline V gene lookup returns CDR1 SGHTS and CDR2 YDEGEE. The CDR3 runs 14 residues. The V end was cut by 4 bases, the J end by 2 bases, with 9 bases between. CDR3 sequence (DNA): TGTGCCAGCAGCCCCGAGTTTAACACCGGGGAGCTGTTTTTT. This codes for CASSPEFNTGELFF.

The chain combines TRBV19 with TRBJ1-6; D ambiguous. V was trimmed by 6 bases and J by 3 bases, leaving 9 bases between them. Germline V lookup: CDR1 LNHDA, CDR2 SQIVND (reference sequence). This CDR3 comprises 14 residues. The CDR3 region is CASSGGDYNSPLHF. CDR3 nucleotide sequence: TGTGCCAGTAGCGGAGGCGACTATAATTCACCCCTCCACTTT.

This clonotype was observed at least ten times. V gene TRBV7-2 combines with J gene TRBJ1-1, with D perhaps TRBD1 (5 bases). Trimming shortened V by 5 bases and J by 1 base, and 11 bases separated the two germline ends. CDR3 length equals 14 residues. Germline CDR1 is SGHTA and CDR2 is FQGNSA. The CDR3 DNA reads TGTGCCAGCAGCCCGGGACGGGGGAACACTGAAGCTTTCTTT. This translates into CASSPGRGNTEAFF.

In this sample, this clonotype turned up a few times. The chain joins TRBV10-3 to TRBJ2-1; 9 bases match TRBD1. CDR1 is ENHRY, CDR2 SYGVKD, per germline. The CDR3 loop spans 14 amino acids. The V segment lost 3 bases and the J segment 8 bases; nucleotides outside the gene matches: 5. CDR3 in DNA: TGTGCCATCAGTGAACAGGGGGCTGTCGATGAGCAGTTCTTC. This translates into CAISEQGAVDEQFF.

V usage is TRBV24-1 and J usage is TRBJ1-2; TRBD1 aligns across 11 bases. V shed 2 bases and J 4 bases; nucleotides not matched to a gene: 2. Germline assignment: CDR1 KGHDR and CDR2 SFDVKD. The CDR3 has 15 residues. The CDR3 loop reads CATSDWDRGIYGYTF. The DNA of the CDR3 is TGTGCCACCAGTGATTGGGACAGGGGGATCTATGGCTACACCTTC.

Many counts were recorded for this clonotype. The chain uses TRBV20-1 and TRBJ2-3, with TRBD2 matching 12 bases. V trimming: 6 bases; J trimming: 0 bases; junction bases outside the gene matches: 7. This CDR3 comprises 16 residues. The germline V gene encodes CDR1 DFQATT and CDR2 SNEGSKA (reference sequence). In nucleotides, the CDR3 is TGCAGTGCCCCCCAAGGGACTAGCGGGAGCACAGATACGCAGTATTTT. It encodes CSAPQGTSGSTDTQYF.

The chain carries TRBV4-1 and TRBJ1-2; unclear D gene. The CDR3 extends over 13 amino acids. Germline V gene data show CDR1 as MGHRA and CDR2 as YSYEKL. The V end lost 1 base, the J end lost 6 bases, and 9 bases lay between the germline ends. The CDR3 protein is CASSQATWDGYTF. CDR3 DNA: TGCGCCAGCAGCCAAGCCACATGGGATGGCTACACCTTC.

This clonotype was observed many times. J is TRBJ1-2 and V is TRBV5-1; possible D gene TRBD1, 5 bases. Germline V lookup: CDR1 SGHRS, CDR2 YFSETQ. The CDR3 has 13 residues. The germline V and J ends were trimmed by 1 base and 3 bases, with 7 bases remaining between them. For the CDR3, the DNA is TGCGCCAGCAGCTTGTTAGGGGACTATGGCTACACCTTC. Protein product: CASSLLGDYGYTF.

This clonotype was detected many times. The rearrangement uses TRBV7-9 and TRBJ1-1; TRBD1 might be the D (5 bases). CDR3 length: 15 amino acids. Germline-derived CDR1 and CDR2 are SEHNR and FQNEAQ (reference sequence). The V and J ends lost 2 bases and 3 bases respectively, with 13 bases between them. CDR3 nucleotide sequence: TGTGCCAGCAGCTTAATCGACAGTCTGGACACTGAAGCTTTCTTT. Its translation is CASSLIDSLDTEAFF. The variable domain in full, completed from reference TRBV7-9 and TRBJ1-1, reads DTGVSQNPRHKITKRGQNVTFRCDPISEHNRLYWYRQTLGQGPEFLTYFQNEAQLEKSRLLSDRFSAERPKGSFSTLEIQRTEQGDSAMYLCASSLIDSLDTEAFFGQGTRLTVV.

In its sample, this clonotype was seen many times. The CDR3 DNA reads TGTGCCAGCGGGACTAGCTCGTCCTACGAGCAGTACTTC. Its protein is CASGTSSSYEQYF. The rearrangement uses TRBV7-9 and TRBJ2-7, with TRBD2 matching 9 bases. The CDR3 is 13 residues long. V was pared by 8 bases and J by 1 base, with 3 bases of the junction left unmatched. Germline V CDR1 and CDR2: SEHNR, FQNEAQ (reference sequence).

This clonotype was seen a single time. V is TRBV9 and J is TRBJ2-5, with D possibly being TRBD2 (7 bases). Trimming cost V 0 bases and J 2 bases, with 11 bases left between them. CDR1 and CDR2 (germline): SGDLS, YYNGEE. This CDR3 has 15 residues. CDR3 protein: CASSVDGRGQETQYF. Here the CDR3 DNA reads TGTGCCAGCAGCGTAGATGGGAGGGGGCAAGAGACCCAGTACTTC.

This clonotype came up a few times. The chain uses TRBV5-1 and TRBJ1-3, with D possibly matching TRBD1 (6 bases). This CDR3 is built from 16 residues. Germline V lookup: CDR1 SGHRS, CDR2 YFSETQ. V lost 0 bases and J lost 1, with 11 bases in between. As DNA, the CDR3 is TGCGCCAGCAGCTTGGAGGGGGTTTCATCTGGAAACACCATATATTTT. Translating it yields CASSLEGVSSGNTIYF.

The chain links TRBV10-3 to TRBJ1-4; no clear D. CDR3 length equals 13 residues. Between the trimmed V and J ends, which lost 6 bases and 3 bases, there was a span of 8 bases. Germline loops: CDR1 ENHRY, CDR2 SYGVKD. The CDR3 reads CAIRGAANEKLFF. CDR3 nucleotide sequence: TGTGCCATCAGGGGCGCAGCTAATGAAAAACTGTTTTTT.